The T cell receptor (beta chain) described here comes from a study of sequential checkpoint blockade in melanoma. Overall study context: Arm A got nivolumab then ipilimumab; arm B the reverse, 1:1.

Germline values: CDR1 SGHRS, CDR2 YFSETQ. V shed 3 bases, J shed 9 bases, and the junction held 13 bases outside the gene matches. CDR3 size: 17 residues. The treatment here: randomized to nivolumab then ipilimumab (arm A) or the reverse (arm B). From thawed PBMCs, live CD3+CD8+ cells negative for CD19 and CD56 were sorted. TCRdb's table, derived via immunoSEQ multiplex PCR, lists solely in-frame clones and lacks some. Here the sample spans under 45,000 clones, 80% to 90% being singletons. The rearrangement joins TRBV5-1 to TRBJ2-1, with 12 bases fitting TRBD2. The sample here was CD8+ T cells sorted from blood (inferred from file names), taken from a patient given nivolumab and ipilimumab in sequence. The sequence was obtained from a human donor with melanoma. The CDR3 DNA is TGCGCCAGCAGCTCCCCGGCTAGCGGGGGGGCGGTGGGTGAGCAGTTCTTC. Encoded protein: CASSSPASGGAVGEQFF.